The rows below give T cell receptor beta chains drawn from one sample of a study of T cells after yellow fever vaccination. TCRdb reprocessed the 5' RACE reads via MiXCR and lists one record per CDR3 protein. The data show some 560,000 distinct CDR3 sequences, with under 25% seen just once and roughly an eighth held by the top ten. Sequenced material: PBMCs, taken 15 days after the yellow fever booster vaccination. The receptor source for this set is a man between 25 and 39 years old who received the YFV17D yellow fever vaccine. CDR3s include the opening cysteine and the closing phenylalanine or tryptophan. D genes are given only for firm matches. Clone size appears in some rows only: once, few, many, or a class for an expanded clone.

j_call,d_call,clone_size,v_call,cdr3_nt,cdr3_aa
TRBJ2-3,-,-,TRBV20-1,TGCAGTGCTAGAGAGGGCCAGGGGATGGATCCAGATACGCAGTATTTT,CSAREGQGMDPDTQYF
TRBJ2-7,TRBD2,many,TRBV5-5,TGTGCCAGCAGGTGGATTGACGGGACTAGCGGTTTCTCCTACGAGCAGTACTTC,CASRWIDGTSGFSYEQYF
TRBJ2-5,TRBD2,-,TRBV5-1,TGCGCCAGCAGCTTGGTTACCGGGACTAGCGGGAGGGACCAAGAGACCCAGTACTTC,CASSLVTGTSGRDQETQYF
TRBJ1-2,TRBD1,-,TRBV6-1,TGTGCCAGCAGCCTCCCTTTAGGGACAGCAAAAGAGGCTGGCTACACCTTC,CASSLPLGTAKEAGYTF
TRBJ2-5,-,few,TRBV18,TGTGCCAGCTCACGGGAGAGAGAGACCCAGTACTTC,CASSRERETQYF
TRBJ2-7,-,-,TRBV7-9,TGTGCCAGCAGCCTGGACTATATAAGCGAGCAGTACTTC,CASSLDYISEQYF
TRBJ2-7,-,-,TRBV20-1,TGCAGTGCTAGAGAAGATACCTACGAGCAGTACTTC,CSAREDTYEQYF
TRBJ2-3,-,-,TRBV15,TGTGCCACCAACAAGCCAGGGGTAGGCACGCAGTATTTT,CATNKPGVGTQYF
TRBJ2-7,TRBD2,-,TRBV20-1,TGCAGTGCTAGCGGGCGGCGGGAGGGTGTACTCTACGAGCAGTACTTC,CSASGRREGVLYEQYF
TRBJ1-4,-,-,TRBV20-1,TGCAGTGCGGGGGCCGACGGGGAAAAACTGTTTTTT,CSAGADGEKLFF
TRBJ1-6,-,few,TRBV12-3/TRBV12-4,TGTGCCAGCAGTTTAGGGACCGACCTTAATTCACCCCTCCACTTT,CASSLGTDLNSPLHF
TRBJ1-2,-,-,TRBV5-1,TGCGCCAGCAGCTTGGAAGCTGCGGGAGATGGCTACACCTTC,CASSLEAAGDGYTF
TRBJ2-7,-,few,TRBV2,TGTGCCAGCAGTGAACCACAATATTCCTACGAGCAGTACTTC,CASSEPQYSYEQYF
TRBJ2-1,TRBD2,many,TRBV20-1,TGCAGTGCCGGACAAGCGGGATCTTACAACAATGAGCAGTTCTTC,CSAGQAGSYNNEQFF
TRBJ2-1,-,few,TRBV6-5,TGTGCCAGCAGTTACGGATACAGCGTCGACAATGAGCAGTTCTTC,CASSYGYSVDNEQFF
TRBJ1-5,-,few,TRBV12-3/TRBV12-4,TGTGCCAGCAGTTTAGCCGGGTTGCCCCAGCATTTT,CASSLAGLPQHF
TRBJ2-3,TRBD2,few,TRBV29-1,TGCAGCTGGGGCAGTGCAGCGGGAGAGATCACAGATACGCAGTATTTT,CSWGSAAGEITDTQYF
TRBJ1-4,TRBD1,-,TRBV12-3/TRBV12-4,TGTGCCAGCGGAGGGGGCGAGGACGAAAAACTGTTTTTT,CASGGGEDEKLFF
TRBJ2-7,-,-,TRBV9,TGTGCCAGCAGCGGTCGGGAGCGAAACGAGCAGTACTTC,CASSGRERNEQYF
TRBJ2-7,-,-,TRBV20-1,TGCAGTGCTAGCAACCGACAGGGACTCAACGAGCAGTACTTC,CSASNRQGLNEQYF
TRBJ2-6,-,few,TRBV4-3,TGCGCCAGCAGCCAACAACAAGACTCTGGGGCCAACGTCCTGACTTTC,CASSQQQDSGANVLTF
TRBJ1-2,-,few,TRBV6-2/TRBV6-3,TGTGCCAGCAGTCAGACGTATGGCTACACCTTC,CASSQTYGYTF
TRBJ2-6,-,few,TRBV10-3,TGTGCCATCAGTGATCCAGGCCGCTCTGGGGCCAACGTCCTGACTTTC,CAISDPGRSGANVLTF
TRBJ2-7,-,few,TRBV21-1,TGTGCCAGCAGCGAAATAGGGTGGGACAGGGACTCCTACGAGCAGTACTTC,CASSEIGWDRDSYEQYF
TRBJ2-7,-,few,TRBV20-1,TGCAGTGCTAGCCTTGAAAACGAGCAGTACTTC,CSASLENEQYF
TRBJ2-1,TRBD2,few,TRBV5-1,TGCGCCAGCAGCTTGGGGACTAGCGGCATAAAAGAGCAGTTCTTC,CASSLGTSGIKEQFF
TRBJ2-1,TRBD2,few,TRBV2,TGTGCTAGCAGTCCCTCCCGGCTAGCGGGAGGAGGTGAGCAGTTCTTC,CASSPSRLAGGGEQFF
TRBJ2-4,TRBD1,few,TRBV6-1,TGTGCCAGCAGACAGGGGAATTCGAACATTCAGTACTTC,CASRQGNSNIQYF
TRBJ2-1,TRBD2,-,TRBV7-2,TGTGCCAGCAGCTTAGCAGGGGGGGGACTAGCGGTTGAGCAGTTCTTC,CASSLAGGGLAVEQFF
TRBJ2-5,-,few,TRBV7-9,TGTGCCAGCAGCTTCCTGACCGGAGGTGGGACCCAGTACTTC,CASSFLTGGGTQYF
TRBJ1-4,-,few,TRBV12-3/TRBV12-4,TGTGCCAGCAGTTACTCAGGGGTGGATGAAAAACTGTTTTTT,CASSYSGVDEKLFF
TRBJ2-1,TRBD2,few,TRBV2,TGTGCCAGCAGTGGGAGGACTAGCGGGAGAAATGAGCAGTTCTTC,CASSGRTSGRNEQFF
TRBJ2-7,TRBD1,few,TRBV30,TGTGCCTGGAGTTTGACCGGGACAGTGGCTGACGAGCAGTACTTC,CAWSLTGTVADEQYF
TRBJ2-6,-,few,TRBV6-1,TGTGCCAGCAGGAACGGGGCAGTCTCGGCTGGGGCCAACGTCCTGACTTTC,CASRNGAVSAGANVLTF
TRBJ2-1,-,-,TRBV11-2,TGTGCCAGCAGCATTGGGACGCATAATGAGCAGTTCTTC,CASSIGTHNEQFF
TRBJ2-1,TRBD2,-,TRBV11-2,TGTGCCAGCAGCGCACGACTAGCGCTGTACAATGAGCAGTTCTTC,CASSARLALYNEQFF
TRBJ1-1,TRBD1,-,TRBV5-5,TGTGCCAGCAGCTCCACCAGGGGGCTGGCTGAAGCTTTCTTT,CASSSTRGLAEAFF
TRBJ2-2,-,-,TRBV20-1,TGCAGTGCTGGCAGGGTGCCCGGGGAGCTGTTTTTT,CSAGRVPGELFF
TRBJ2-7,-,few,TRBV20-1,TGCAGTGCTAGTTACAGGGCAGGCTACGAGCAGTACTTC,CSASYRAGYEQYF
TRBJ2-1,-,-,TRBV3-1,TGTGCCAGCAGCATCGTCCAGTATGAGCAGTTCTTC,CASSIVQYEQFF
TRBJ1-2,-,few,TRBV5-5,TGTGCCAGCAGCTTGGCCCGGCCGTATGGCTACACCTTC,CASSLARPYGYTF
TRBJ2-7,-,few,TRBV30,TGTGCCTGGAGTGGAAGACAGGGAGGCGAGCAGTACTTC,CAWSGRQGGEQYF
TRBJ2-3,TRBD2,-,TRBV5-4,TGTGCCAGCAGCTTCAGGACTAGCGGGAGGATGGATACGCAGTATTTT,CASSFRTSGRMDTQYF
TRBJ1-6,-,few,TRBV20-1,TGCAGTGCCTCGGACACTATTGTTTCACCCCTCCACTTT,CSASDTIVSPLHF
TRBJ2-5,TRBD2,-,TRBV5-1,TGCGCCAGCAGCTCTGGGACTAGCGGGAGGGCCGTAGAGACCCAGTACTTC,CASSSGTSGRAVETQYF
TRBJ2-7,-,few,TRBV7-9,TGTGCCAGCAGCTTATTGTCCGGTTACTCCTACGAGCAGTACTTC,CASSLLSGYSYEQYF
TRBJ2-1,TRBD1,few,TRBV11-2,TGTGCCAGCAGCGCACAGGACAGGTTAACGAATGAGCAGTTCTTC,CASSAQDRLTNEQFF
TRBJ2-7,-,-,TRBV23-1,TGCGCCAGCGCAGAACAGGTCGTCCCCTACGAGCAGTACTTC,CASAEQVVPYEQYF
TRBJ2-7,-,few,TRBV24-1,TGTGCCACCAAGGGAAGACACTACGAGCAGTACTTC,CATKGRHYEQYF
TRBJ2-1,-,-,TRBV27,TGTGCCAGCAGTTTATCGGCCTCTAGCTCCTACAATGAGCAGTTCTTC,CASSLSASSSYNEQFF